The clone carrying this T cell receptor beta chain has more than one count but fewer than ten. Its antigen is not known. The same CDR3 arises from other DNA sequences in this sample as well. Germline V gives CDR1 MDHEN, CDR2 SYDVKM. This CDR3 comprises 16 residues. V was clipped by 7 bases and J by 4 bases, with 20 bases between them. Primers for the PCR totalled 60 Vbeta and 13 Jbeta. Original processing notes: The count from a later analysis was 60 million to 85 million unique TCR beta chains, some 10 million of them shared. TCRdb's table, derived via immunoSEQ multiplex PCR, lists solely in-frame clones and lacks some. V, J and clone size reflect that table, while D and trimming were determined from the DNA. The sample lists about 140,000 clones, about 75% occurring once. The data originate from a study of cytomegalovirus exposure and HLA in healthy donors. Study-level results: It emerged from a later analysis that several of the most significant clusters appeared to be linked to common viral pathogens.

Material: PBMCs. The rearrangement links TRBV28 to TRBJ1-5; D unclear. The source of this sequence is a woman aged 30 to 39 in good health and CMV-seronegative. This CDR3 is CASIPIGGLLNQPQHF. In DNA, the CDR3 is TGTGCCAGCATACCAATAGGCGGTCTCTTAAATCAGCCCCAGCATTTT.